This TCR beta chain is from a study of shared clonotypes between healthy human individuals. Notes on the study in general: The sampled material consisted only of blood, and tissue repertoires are likely to differ. For naive CD4 cells, roughly 5.5% of clonotypes were shared across a handful of donors.

Splitting of each subset's genomic DNA was done evenly across several immunoSEQ plates. Method: immunoSEQ multiplex PCR; TCRdb's copy keeps in-frame clones and lacks some. The sample has around 640,000 clones, 90% to 97% seen once. Naive CD8 cells lacked CD45RO, underwent positive selection for CCR7 and left out terminally differentiated effector memory CD45RA+ cells. The healthy adult donors were HIV-negative and reported no recent acute infections or vaccinations. A remark on this clone: Its target is unknown.

This CDR3 region has 14 residues. V lost 4 bases to trimming and J lost 3 bases; unmatched junction nucleotides: 6. Germline V CDR1 and CDR2: SGDLS, YYNGEE. Sample: naive CD8+ T cells sorted from blood. The chain joins TRBV9 to TRBJ1-2, with 7 bases matching TRBD1. This TCR derives from a woman in her thirties in good health. Here the CDR3 reads CASSSRQGDYGYTF. CDR3 bases: TGTGCCAGCAGCTCGCGACAGGGAGACTATGGCTACACCTTC.